One and the same sample provided the 24 T cell receptor beta chains below, sequenced in a study of T cells in Graves' hyperthyroidism and ophthalmopathy. From RNA transcripts, TCR beta CDR3 regions were amplified. A set of HTBI primers served as the primers for a first-round RT-PCR of the TCR CDR3. TCRdb passed the multiplex PCR reads through MiXCR, listing each CDR3 protein once. The table shows approximately 690,000 distinct CDR3 sequences, with around 21% occurring only once. Sequences were obtained from blood. The receptors stem from a man aged 30 to 39 with Graves' ophthalmopathy.

This clonotype was found once. The chain links TRBV27 to TRBJ2-6; D is unresolved. V gave up 1 base and J gave up 0 bases, with 1 base separating them. CDR1 and CDR2 (germline): MNHEY, SMNVEV (reference sequence). There are 14 residues in the CDR3. The CDR3 sequence: CASSLYSGANVLTF. CDR3 sequence (DNA): TGTGCCAGCAGTTTATACTCTGGGGCCAACGTCCTGACTTTC. Variable domain in full (rest from reference TRBV27 and TRBJ2-6): EAQVTQNPRYLITVTGKKLTVTCSQNMNHEYMSWYRQDPGLGLRQIYYSMNVEVTDKGDVPEGYKVSRKEKRNFPLILESPSPNQTSLYFCASSLYSGANVLTFGAGSRLTVL.

The V gene is TRBV6-1, the J gene TRBJ2-2; D may be TRBD1 (6 bases). V dropped 6 bases and J dropped 1 base, with 12 bases sitting between them. The germline V gene encodes CDR1 MNHNS and CDR2 SASEGT. The CDR3 is 15 residues long. The CDR3 DNA reads as TGTGCCAGCAGCGCCTCGACAGGGAACACCGGGGAGCTGTTTTTT. This gives the protein CASSASTGNTGELFF.

Many counts were recorded for this clonotype. The chain links TRBV20-1 to TRBJ2-1; 9 nucleotides match TRBD2. The length of the CDR3 is 16 residues. CDR1 is DFQATT and CDR2 is SNEGSKA in the germline V gene (reference sequence). Trimming removed 6 bases from V and 8 bases from J; junction bases left unmatched: 17. Here the CDR3 DNA reads TGCAGTGCATCCCCCGCGTCTAGCGGGATGGGGCATGAGCAGTTCTTC. Its translation: CSASPASSGMGHEQFF.

The CDR3 reads CSVEARGSGANVLTF. The CDR3 DNA reads as TGCAGCGTTGAGGCCAGGGGATCCGGGGCCAACGTCCTGACTTTC. The chain carries TRBV29-1 and TRBJ2-6, with a tentative D call TRBD1 (6 bases). V shed 3 bases and J shed 4 bases, with 13 bases lying between them. The CDR3 extends over 15 amino acids. From germline, CDR1 is SQVTM and CDR2 ANQGSEA. The full variable domain, with the rest looked up from reference TRBV29-1 and TRBJ2-6, is SAVISQKPSRDICQRGTSLTIQCQVDSQVTMMFWYRQQPGQSLTLIATANQGSEATYESGFVIDKFPISRPNLTFSTLTVSNMSPEDSSIYLCSVEARGSGANVLTFGAGSRLTVL.

The rearrangement joins TRBV10-3 to TRBJ2-5; a weak D match, TRBD1 (6 bases). CDR3 length: 14 residues. Trimming took 0 bases from V and 6 from J, leaving 11 bases between them. The germline V gene encodes CDR1 ENHRY and CDR2 SYGVKD. Here the CDR3 DNA reads TGTGCCATCAGTGAGTCGAAGGGACACCAGACCCAGTACTTC. It is translated as CAISESKGHQTQYF.

This clonotype was observed a handful of times. J is TRBJ2-7 and V is TRBV20-1; D remains ambiguous. The CDR3 consists of 12 residues. The germline V and J ends were trimmed by 3 bases and 2 bases, with 8 bases remaining between them. Germline assignment: CDR1 DFQATT and CDR2 SNEGSKA (reference sequence). The CDR3 sequence: CSASKSTYEQYF. The DNA of the CDR3 is TGCAGTGCTAGTAAATCCACCTACGAGCAGTACTTC.

The DNA for the CDR3 is TGTGCCAGCAGTGAAGGGACTAGCGGGTTTGATGAGCAGTTCTTC. This gives the protein CASSEGTSGFDEQFF. The genes are TRBV2 and TRBJ2-1; TRBD2 agrees at 11 bases. Germline V gene sequence: CDR1 SNHLY, CDR2 FYNNEI. The CDR3 has 15 residues. With 1 base clipped from V and 8 bases from J, the junction kept 4 bases outside the gene matches.

This clonotype was found many times. This rearrangement joins TRBV2 to TRBJ2-5, with D tentatively TRBD1 (7 bases). The CDR3 contains 14 residues. Germline V lookup: CDR1 SNHLY, CDR2 FYNNEI. V was cut by 7 bases and J by 5 bases, with 17 bases left in between. CDR3 loop: CASNPTGDFETQYF. Written as DNA, the CDR3 is TGTGCCAGCAATCCTACAGGGGACTTCGAGACCCAGTACTTC. The whole variable domain, filled in from reference TRBV2 and TRBJ2-5, reads EPEVTQTPSHQVTQMGQEVILRCVPISNHLYFYWYRQILGQKVEFLVSFYNNEISEKSEIFDDQFSVERPDGSNFTLKIRSTKLEDSAMYFCASNPTGDFETQYFGPGTRLLVL.

This clonotype was detected only a few times. The chain recombines TRBV13 with TRBJ2-7, with no clear D. Germline V gene lookup returns CDR1 PRHDT and CDR2 FYEKMQ (reference sequence). The V end was cut by 1 base, the J end by 6 bases, with 7 bases between. There are 12 residues in the CDR3. The CDR3 reads CASSLEAGEQYF. CDR3 bases: TGTGCCAGCAGCTTAGAGGCCGGCGAGCAGTACTTC.

This clonotype has ten or more counts. The chain combines TRBV11-2 with TRBJ2-5, with 10 bases that match TRBD2. The CDR3 extends over 16 amino acids. The germline CDR1 and CDR2 sequences are SGHAT and FQNNGV. Trimming took 3 bases from V and 3 from J; bases not matched to a gene: 7. The CDR3 here is CASSFRGSGREETQYF. DNA for the CDR3: TGTGCCAGCAGCTTCCGCGGGAGCGGGAGGGAAGAGACCCAGTACTTC.

This clonotype was seen a handful of times. This chain's CDR3 is CSGGGLAGDNEQFF. CDR3 bases: TGCAGCGGAGGAGGACTAGCGGGGGACAATGAGCAGTTCTTC. J is TRBJ2-1 and V is TRBV29-1, with 13 bases identical to TRBD2. The CDR3 loop spans 14 amino acids. Germline CDR1 SQVTM, CDR2 ANQGSEA. Trimming removed 7 bases from V and 5 bases from J; junction bases left unmatched: 5.

V is TRBV12-5 and J is TRBJ1-1; D unresolved. Trimming left V 1 base short and J 1 base short, with 10 bases between. Germline-derived CDR1 and CDR2 are LGHNT and FRNRAP. This CDR3 spans 15 amino acids. The CDR3 loop reads CASGLAPLPNTEAFF. In DNA form, the CDR3 reads TGTGCTAGTGGTTTGGCACCTCTGCCGAACACTGAAGCTTTCTTT.

This clonotype was seen many times. The chain couples TRBV28 to TRBJ2-7; 11 nucleotides line up with TRBD2. This CDR3 comprises 15 residues. The germline V gene encodes CDR1 MDHEN and CDR2 SYDVKM. Trimming removed 2 bases from V and 4 bases from J; junction bases left unmatched: 4. The CDR3 region is CASSLLAGGRYEQYF. The CDR3 DNA reads as TGTGCCAGCAGTTTACTAGCGGGAGGAAGGTACGAGCAGTACTTC.

This clonotype was counted a few times. The V and J genes are TRBV28 and TRBJ2-3, with TRBD2 matching 7 bases. The CDR3 is made up of 15 amino acids. Germline V gene sequence: CDR1 MDHEN, CDR2 SYDVKM. V lost 6 bases, J lost 4 bases, and 10 bases stayed unmatched. The DNA for the CDR3 is TGTGCCAGCAGATACGCGGGAGACCCTCCAGATACGCAGTATTTT. Its translation: CASRYAGDPPDTQYF.

The chain couples TRBV7-8 to TRBJ2-5; 10 nucleotides agree with TRBD2. The CDR3 is made up of 16 amino acids. Germline loops: CDR1 SGHVS, CDR2 FQNEAQ. V gave up 0 bases and J gave up 1 base; unmatched junction bases: 2. The CDR3 loop reads CASSLATSGSQETQYF. In nucleotides, the CDR3 is TGTGCCAGCAGCTTAGCGACTAGCGGGTCCCAAGAGACCCAGTACTTC.

The sample holds a few counts of this clonotype. The rearrangement links TRBV6-1 to TRBJ2-5; possibly TRBD1 for D (6 bases). This CDR3 is built from 11 residues. Trimming removed 8 bases from V and 5 bases from J, with 9 bases in between. CDR1 and CDR2 (germline): MNHNS, SASEGT. CDR3 bases: TGTGCCAGCGGTACAGGGGAGACCCAGTACTTC. Its translation: CASGTGETQYF.

The sample holds a few counts of this clonotype. V is TRBV29-1 and J is TRBJ2-7; no clear D gene. The V gene lost 4 bases and the J gene lost 6 bases, with 16 bases spanning the gap. The CDR3 runs to 13 residues. The germline gives CDR1 SQVTM, CDR2 ANQGSEA. CDR3 nucleotide sequence: TGCAGCGTTGGGAGTAGCTCAGCTTTCGAGCAGTACTTC. Translation gives CSVGSSSAFEQYF.

This chain joins TRBV18 and TRBJ1-1; D is ambiguous. With 5 bases removed from V and 6 bases from J, the gap between germline ends came to 13 bases. The CDR3 length is 13 residues. Germline assignment: CDR1 KGHSH and CDR2 LQKENI. The CDR3: CASSNGADPEAFF. CDR3 sequence (DNA): TGTGCCAGCTCAAACGGTGCGGATCCTGAAGCTTTCTTT.

The chain couples TRBV20-1 to TRBJ2-7; D uncertain. CDR1 DFQATT and CDR2 SNEGSKA come from the germline V gene (reference sequence). V was trimmed by 2 bases and J by 6 bases, leaving 11 bases between them. The CDR3 spans 12 residues. The CDR3 sequence is CSARPTGIEQYF. In nucleotides, the CDR3 is TGCAGTGCTAGACCCACCGGTATCGAGCAGTACTTC.

The chain combines TRBV30 with TRBJ1-5; no definite D call. V was pared by 8 bases and J by 8 bases, with 16 bases between. The CDR3 is 12 amino acids. Looked up from germline, CDR1 is GTSNPN and CDR2 is SVGIG (reference sequence). Here the CDR3 reads CAGSSDGKPQHF. The DNA for the CDR3 is TGTGCCGGGTCTTCGGATGGGAAGCCCCAGCATTTT.

This clonotype was seen repeatedly, ten times or more. The J gene is TRBJ2-7, the V gene TRBV6-1; 7 bases fit TRBD2. V lost 4 bases to trimming and J lost 5 bases; unmatched junction nucleotides: 8. This CDR3 spans 14 amino acids. From germline, CDR1 is MNHNS and CDR2 SASEGT. The CDR3 loop is CASSAWREINEQYF. CDR3 coding DNA: TGTGCCAGCAGTGCTTGGCGGGAGATCAACGAGCAGTACTTC.

The sample holds many counts of this clonotype. The rearrangement uses TRBV3-1 and TRBJ2-7; 7 nucleotides agree with TRBD1. The CDR3 runs 14 residues. Trimming removed 4 bases from V and 3 bases from J; junction bases left unmatched: 6. Germline assignment: CDR1 LGHDT and CDR2 YNNKEL (reference sequence). Written as DNA, the CDR3 is TGTGCCAGCAGCCCGGGGCCAGGGGGCTACGAGCAGTACTTC. This codes for CASSPGPGGYEQYF.

This clonotype was seen more than once but under ten times. The chain is built from TRBV6-5 and TRBJ2-5; unclear D gene. CDR1 and CDR2 (germline): MNHEY, SVGAGI. The V gene lost 5 bases and the J gene lost 4 bases, with 14 bases spanning the gap. This CDR3 is built from 14 residues. DNA for the CDR3: TGTGCCAGCAGTGGTCGAGTAAAAGGAGAGACCCAGTACTTC. This encodes CASSGRVKGETQYF.

The table lists this clonotype with many counts. The CDR3 nucleotides read TGTGCCAGCGGGCAAGGACGCAGCTCCTATAATTCACCCCTCCACTTT. Translated: CASGQGRSSYNSPLHF. J is TRBJ1-6 and V is TRBV6-1; D gene uncertain. Deletions cut 8 bases from V and 0 bases from J, with 14 bases between. CDR1 and CDR2 (germline): MNHNS, SASEGT. The CDR3 runs 16 residues.